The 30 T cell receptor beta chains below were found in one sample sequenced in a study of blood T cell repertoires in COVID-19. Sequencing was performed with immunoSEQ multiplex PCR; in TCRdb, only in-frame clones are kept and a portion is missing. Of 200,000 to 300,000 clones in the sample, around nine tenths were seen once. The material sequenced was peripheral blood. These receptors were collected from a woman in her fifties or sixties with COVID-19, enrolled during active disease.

Here the CDR3 DNA reads TGTGCCAGCAGGCGATTCGGGGATACGCAGTATTTT. This sequence encodes CASRRFGDTQYF. V usage is TRBV12-3 or TRBV12-4 and J usage is TRBJ2-3; no reliable D call. This CDR3 region has 12 residues. V shed 6 bases and J shed 6 bases, with 10 bases lying between them.

Here the CDR3 DNA reads TGTGCCAGCAGGACGGGTACGCCTAATGAAAAACTGTTTTTT. Residues: CASRTGTPNEKLFF. This chain links TRBV6-5 with TRBJ1-4; D is unresolved. Deletions cut 6 bases from V and 3 bases from J, with 11 bases between. Germline assignment: CDR1 MNHEY and CDR2 SVGAGI. The CDR3 runs 14 residues.

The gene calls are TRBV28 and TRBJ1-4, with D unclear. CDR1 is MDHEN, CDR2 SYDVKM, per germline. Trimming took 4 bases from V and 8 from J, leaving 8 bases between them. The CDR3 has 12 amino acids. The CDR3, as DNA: TGTGCCAGCAGTTCCGAACAGGAAAAACTGTTTTTT. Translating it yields CASSSEQEKLFF. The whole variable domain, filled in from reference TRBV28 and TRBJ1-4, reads DVKVTQSSRYLVKRTGEKVFLECVQDMDHENMFWYRQDPGLGLRLIYFSYDVKMKEKGDIPEGYSVSREKKERFSLILESASTNQTSMYLCASSSEQEKLFFGSGTQLSVL.

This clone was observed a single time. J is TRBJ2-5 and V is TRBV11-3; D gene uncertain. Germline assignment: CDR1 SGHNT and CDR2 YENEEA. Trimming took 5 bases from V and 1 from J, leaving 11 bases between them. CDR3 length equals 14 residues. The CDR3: CASSKSHLQETQYF. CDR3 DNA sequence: TGTGCCAGCAGCAAAAGCCATCTCCAAGAGACCCAGTACTTC.

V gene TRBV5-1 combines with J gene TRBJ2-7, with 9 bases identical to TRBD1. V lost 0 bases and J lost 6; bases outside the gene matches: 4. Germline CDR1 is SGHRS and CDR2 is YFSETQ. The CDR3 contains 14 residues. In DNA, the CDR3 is TGCGCCAGCAGCTTGGGGGACAGGGCCGTCGAGCAGTACTTC. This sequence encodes CASSLGDRAVEQYF.

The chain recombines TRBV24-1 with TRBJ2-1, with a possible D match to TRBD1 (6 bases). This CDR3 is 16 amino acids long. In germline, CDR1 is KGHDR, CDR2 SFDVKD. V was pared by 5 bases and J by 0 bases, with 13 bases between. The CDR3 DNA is TGTGCCACCAGTGCAACGGGACATAGCTCCTACAATGAGCAGTTCTTC. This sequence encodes CATSATGHSSYNEQFF.

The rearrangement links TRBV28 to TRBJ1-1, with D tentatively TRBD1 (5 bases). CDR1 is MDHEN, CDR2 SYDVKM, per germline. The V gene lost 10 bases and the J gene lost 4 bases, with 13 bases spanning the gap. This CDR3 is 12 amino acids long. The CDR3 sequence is CATDGGTTEAFF. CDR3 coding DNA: TGTGCCACTGATGGGGGGACCACTGAAGCTTTCTTT.

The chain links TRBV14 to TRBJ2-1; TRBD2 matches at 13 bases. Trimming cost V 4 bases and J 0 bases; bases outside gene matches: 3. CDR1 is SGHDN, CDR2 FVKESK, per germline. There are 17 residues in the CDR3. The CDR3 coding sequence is TGTGCCAGCAGCCGCAGACTAGCGGGAGGCTCCTACAATGAGCAGTTCTTC. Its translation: CASSRRLAGGSYNEQFF. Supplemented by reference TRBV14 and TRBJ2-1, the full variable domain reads EAGVTQFPSHSVIEKGQTVTLRCDPISGHDNLYWYRRVMGKEIKFLLHFVKESKQDESGMPNNRFLAERTGGTYSTLKVQPAELEDSGVYFCASSRRLAGGSYNEQFFGPGTRLTVL.

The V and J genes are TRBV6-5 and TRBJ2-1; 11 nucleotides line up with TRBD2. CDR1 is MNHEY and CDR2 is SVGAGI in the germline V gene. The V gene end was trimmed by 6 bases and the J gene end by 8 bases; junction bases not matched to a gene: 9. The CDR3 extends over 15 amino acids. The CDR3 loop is CASSVAGGPGDEQFF. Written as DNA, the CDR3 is TGTGCCAGCAGCGTAGCGGGAGGGCCGGGGGATGAGCAGTTCTTC.

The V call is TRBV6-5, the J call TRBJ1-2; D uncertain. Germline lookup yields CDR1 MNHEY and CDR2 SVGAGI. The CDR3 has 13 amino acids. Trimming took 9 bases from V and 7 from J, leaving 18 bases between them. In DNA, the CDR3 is TGTGCCAGTACCGGTGCGGGGAATGGTGGCTACACCTTC. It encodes CASTGAGNGGYTF.

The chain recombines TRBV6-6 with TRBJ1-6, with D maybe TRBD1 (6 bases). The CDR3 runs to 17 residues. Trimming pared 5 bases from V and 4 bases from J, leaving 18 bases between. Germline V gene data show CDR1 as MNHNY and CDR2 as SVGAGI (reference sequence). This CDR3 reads CASSPKTGWEYNSPLHF. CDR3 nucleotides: TGTGCCAGCAGTCCTAAGACAGGATGGGAATATAATTCACCCCTCCACTTT.

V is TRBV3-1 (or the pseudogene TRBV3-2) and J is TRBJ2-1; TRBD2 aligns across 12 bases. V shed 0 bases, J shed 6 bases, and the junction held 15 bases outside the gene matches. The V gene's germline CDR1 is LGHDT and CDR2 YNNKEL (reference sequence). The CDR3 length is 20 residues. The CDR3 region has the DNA TGTGCCAGCAGCCAAGATTTCCCCGCTAGCGGGAGGGCCCCAGTCAATGAGCAGTTCTTC. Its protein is CASSQDFPASGRAPVNEQFF.

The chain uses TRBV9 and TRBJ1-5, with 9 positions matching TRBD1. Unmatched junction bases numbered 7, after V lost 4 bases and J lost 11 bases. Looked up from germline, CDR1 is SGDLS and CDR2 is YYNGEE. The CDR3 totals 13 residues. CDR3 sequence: CASSRGQGLAQHF. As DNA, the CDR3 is TGTGCCAGCAGCCGAGGACAGGGGTTGGCCCAGCATTTT.

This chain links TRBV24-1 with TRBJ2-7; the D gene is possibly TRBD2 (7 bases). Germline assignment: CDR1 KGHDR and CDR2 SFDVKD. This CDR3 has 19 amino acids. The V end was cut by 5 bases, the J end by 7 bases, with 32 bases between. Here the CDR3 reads CATSGSSGQLPGVLGEQYF. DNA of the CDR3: TGTGCCACCAGTGGATCTAGCGGCCAACTGCCAGGGGTTCTTGGGGAGCAGTACTTC.

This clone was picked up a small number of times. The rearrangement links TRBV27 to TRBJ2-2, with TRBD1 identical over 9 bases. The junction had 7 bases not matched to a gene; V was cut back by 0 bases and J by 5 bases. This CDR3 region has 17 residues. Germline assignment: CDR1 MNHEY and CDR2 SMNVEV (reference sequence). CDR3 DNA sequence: TGTGCCAGCAGTTTATCGGTTGGACAGGGGTTGACCGGGGAGCTGTTTTTT. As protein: CASSLSVGQGLTGELFF.

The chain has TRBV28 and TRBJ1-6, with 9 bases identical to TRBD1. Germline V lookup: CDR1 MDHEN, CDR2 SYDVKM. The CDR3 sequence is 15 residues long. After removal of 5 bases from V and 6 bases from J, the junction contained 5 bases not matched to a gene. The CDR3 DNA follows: TGTGCCAGCAGTGTAAGGACAGGGGTTAATTCACCCCTCCACTTT. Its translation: CASSVRTGVNSPLHF.

The CDR3 sequence: CASSLTSGQTQYF. The CDR3 DNA is TGTGCCAGCAGCTTAACTAGCGGGCAGACCCAGTACTTC. This rearrangement joins TRBV7-3 to TRBJ2-5; the match to TRBD2 covers 7 bases. V lost 0 bases, J lost 6 bases, and 1 base stayed unmatched. This CDR3 comprises 13 residues. CDR1 and CDR2 from the germline V gene are SGHTA and FQGTGA.

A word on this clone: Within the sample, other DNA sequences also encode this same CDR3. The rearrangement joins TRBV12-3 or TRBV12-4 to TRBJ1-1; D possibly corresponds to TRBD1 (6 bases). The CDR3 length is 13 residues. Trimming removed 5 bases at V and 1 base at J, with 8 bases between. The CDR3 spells CASSLTGNTEAFF. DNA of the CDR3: TGTGCCAGCAGTCTGACAGGGAACACTGAAGCTTTCTTT.

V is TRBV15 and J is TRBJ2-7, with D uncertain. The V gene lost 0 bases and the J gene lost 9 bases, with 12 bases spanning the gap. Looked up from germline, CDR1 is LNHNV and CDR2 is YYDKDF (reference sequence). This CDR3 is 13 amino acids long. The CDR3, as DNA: TGTGCCACCAGCAGAGACCCCCAGCCGGGGCAGTACTTC. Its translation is CATSRDPQPGQYF.

The CDR3 DNA follows: TGTGCCAGCAGTCCCCCTCGGCGGGCCAGCTCCTACAATGAGCAGTTCTTC. Translated: CASSPPRRASSYNEQFF. The V gene is TRBV7-8, the J gene TRBJ2-1; possible D gene TRBD2, 5 bases. This CDR3 has 17 amino acids. From germline, CDR1 is SGHVS and CDR2 FQNEAQ. Between the trimmed V and J ends, which lost 6 bases and 0 bases, there was a span of 18 bases.

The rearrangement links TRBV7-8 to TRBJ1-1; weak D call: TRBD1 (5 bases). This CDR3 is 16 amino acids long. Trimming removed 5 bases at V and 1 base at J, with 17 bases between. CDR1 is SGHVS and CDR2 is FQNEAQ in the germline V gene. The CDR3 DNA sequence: TGTGCCAGCAGCCAAAAGGCGGCAGGGCCGAACACTGAAGCTTTCTTT. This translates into CASSQKAAGPNTEAFF.

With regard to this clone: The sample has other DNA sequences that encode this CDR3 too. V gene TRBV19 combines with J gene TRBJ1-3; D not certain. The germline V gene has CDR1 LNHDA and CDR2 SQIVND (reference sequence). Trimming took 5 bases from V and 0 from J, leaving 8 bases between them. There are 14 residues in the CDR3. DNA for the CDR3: TGTGCCAGTAGTGGACTATCCTCTGGAAACACCATATATTTT. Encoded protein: CASSGLSSGNTIYF.

CDR3 sequence reads: CASSLISRGEQFF. The CDR3 DNA reads as TGTGCCAGCAGTTTGATTAGCAGGGGTGAGCAGTTCTTC. This chain connects TRBV27 to TRBJ2-1, with a tentative D call TRBD1 (6 bases). The CDR3 is made up of 13 amino acids. The germline CDR1 and CDR2 sequences are MNHEY and SMNVEV (reference sequence). Trimming pared 3 bases from V and 9 bases from J, leaving 12 bases between.

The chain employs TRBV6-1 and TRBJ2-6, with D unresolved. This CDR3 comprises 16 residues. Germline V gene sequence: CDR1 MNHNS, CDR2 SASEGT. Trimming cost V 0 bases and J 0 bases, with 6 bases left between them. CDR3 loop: CASSEAAISGANVLTF. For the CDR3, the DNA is TGTGCCAGCAGTGAAGCGGCCATCTCTGGGGCCAACGTCCTGACTTTC.

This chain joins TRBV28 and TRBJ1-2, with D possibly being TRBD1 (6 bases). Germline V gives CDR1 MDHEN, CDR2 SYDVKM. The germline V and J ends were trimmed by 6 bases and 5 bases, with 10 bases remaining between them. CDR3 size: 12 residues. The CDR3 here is CASSSGVYGYTF. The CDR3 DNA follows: TGTGCCAGCAGCTCAGGGGTATATGGCTACACCTTC.

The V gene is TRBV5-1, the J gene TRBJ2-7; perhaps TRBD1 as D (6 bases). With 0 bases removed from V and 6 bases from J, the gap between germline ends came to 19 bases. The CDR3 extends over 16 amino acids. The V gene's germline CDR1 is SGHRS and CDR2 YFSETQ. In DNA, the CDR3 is TGCGCCAGCAGCTTGGAGCCCCAGGGGCCCTTCGCCGAGCAGTACTTC. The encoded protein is CASSLEPQGPFAEQYF.

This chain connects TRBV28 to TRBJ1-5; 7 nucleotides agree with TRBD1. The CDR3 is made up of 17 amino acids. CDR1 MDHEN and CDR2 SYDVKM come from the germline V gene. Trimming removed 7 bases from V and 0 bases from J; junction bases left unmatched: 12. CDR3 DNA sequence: TGTGCCAGCACGAGGGGGACAGCGATATATAGCAATCAGCCCCAGCATTTT. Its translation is CASTRGTAIYSNQPQHF.

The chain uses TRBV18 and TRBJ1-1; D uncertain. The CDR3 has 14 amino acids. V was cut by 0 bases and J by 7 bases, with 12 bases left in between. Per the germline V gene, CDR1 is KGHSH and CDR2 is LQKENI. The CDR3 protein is CASSPPTGGNEAFF. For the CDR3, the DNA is TGTGCCAGCTCACCACCGACGGGAGGGAATGAAGCTTTCTTT.

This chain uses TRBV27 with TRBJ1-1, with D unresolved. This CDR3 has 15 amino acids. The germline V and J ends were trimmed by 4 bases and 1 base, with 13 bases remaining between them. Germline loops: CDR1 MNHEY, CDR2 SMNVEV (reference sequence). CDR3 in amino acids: CASSSRVGTNTEAFF. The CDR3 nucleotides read TGTGCCAGCAGTTCGCGGGTCGGTACGAACACTGAAGCTTTCTTT.

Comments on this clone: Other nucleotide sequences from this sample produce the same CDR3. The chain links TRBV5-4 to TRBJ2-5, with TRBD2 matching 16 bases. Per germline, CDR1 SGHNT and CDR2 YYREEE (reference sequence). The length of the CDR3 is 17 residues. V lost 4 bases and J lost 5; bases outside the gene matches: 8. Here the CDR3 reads CASSTGLAGGPGETQYF. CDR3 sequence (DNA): TGTGCCAGCAGCACGGGACTAGCGGGAGGGCCGGGGGAGACCCAGTACTTC.